What follows describes a single T cell receptor beta chain. Its antigen is still unknown. One base away there is no much larger clone; base qualities are not given. The data originate from a study of cytomegalovirus exposure and HLA in healthy donors (dated by TCRdb to the late 2010s). For context, the study as a whole: According to a later analysis, the roughly 120 validation repertoires were produced on the same platform as the approximately 600 repertoires of the first cohort. The study aimed to test whether signatures of past pathogen exposure could be identified by cataloging public T cell receptors. Along with the roughly 610-subject first cohort, a separate validation cohort of over 90 different subjects was used. To predict cytomegalovirus infection status, the study combined high-throughput TCR immunosequencing, statistical association of individual TCRs with disease status, and machine learning.

The donors belonged to the validation cohort of under 150 subjects, which was separate from the roughly 670-subject first cohort. Findings and caveats that apply to the study as a whole: While some public TCRs were present in many individuals, most TCR sequences turned up only very rarely across donors. Three of the identified cytomegalovirus-associated TCR beta chains were confirmed in vitro to be specific for cytomegalovirus antigens. Of the cluster scores, roughly 95% were above 0 in a later analysis, which found that TCRs clustered in the first cohort also tended to co-occur in the 95 to 150 validation repertoires. The study listed 150 to 200 TCR beta chains as associated with cytomegalovirus. A later analysis had no HLA typing for the validation cohort, so co-occurrence there was scored across all 130 or so repertoires. It was suggested by the authors that the approach could potentially be generalized to other disease states and immunological phenotypes. The classifier was reported to diagnose cytomegalovirus status with high specificity and sensitivity in both the original cohort and the validation cohort.

The library came from the immunoSEQ multiplex PCR assay. Under the source paper's analysis protocol: A statistical classification framework was developed to diagnose cytomegalovirus status using the catalog of TCR beta chain sequences. Drawn from immuneACCESS, this table holds only the in-frame rearrangements with V and J called that TCRdb kept. Clones are partly lost; checked studies trace under half to an unresolved V gene and leave the rest unexplained. The DNA was the basis for D and trimming; V, J and clone size are from that table. Within this sample are some 220,000 clones, with 75% to 95% of them counted one time only. In total, the top ten clones hold more than 1% of the sample. The CDR3 sequence holds 19 residues, the cysteine and phenylalanine included. The sequence is cut down to CDR3 DNA, 57 bases in frame from base 1. Unmatched junction bases come to 8, with V trimmed by 3 bases and J by 1 base. From the germline V gene, CDR1 is SGHRS and CDR2 is YFSETQ.

Rearrangement joined TRBV5-1 to TRBJ2-1, and 15 junction bases match TRBD2. The specimen was PBMCs. The receptor comes from a woman aged 18-35 years in good health and CMV-seronegative. The CDR3 is CASSWSGLAGGLSYNEQFF. The sequenced DNA: TGCGCCAGCAGCTGGAGCGGACTAGCGGGAGGGTTATCCTACAATGAGCAGTTCTTC.